Below, 22 T cell receptor beta chains from the same sample are listed, as sequenced in a study of blood T cell repertoires in COVID-19. Assay: immunoSEQ multiplex PCR; the TCRdb copy retains only in-frame clones and omits some. The sample lists hundreds of thousands of clones, about nine tenths occurring once. The sample was peripheral blood. The receptor source for this set is a woman aged 18-29 years with acute or convalescent COVID-19.

V and J are TRBV5-4 and TRBJ1-2; D is possibly TRBD1 (5 bases). The V end lost 4 bases, the J end lost 4 bases, and 17 bases lay between the germline ends. CDR3 length equals 15 residues. Germline CDR1 reads SGHNT; CDR2 reads YYREEE (reference sequence). CDR3 loop: CASSGGTQRPYGYTF. CDR3 DNA: TGTGCCAGCAGCGGGGGGACTCAGAGGCCCTATGGCTACACCTTC.

The chain couples TRBV7-2 to TRBJ1-2, with D uncertain. The V end lost 5 bases, the J end lost 2 bases, and 9 bases lay between the germline ends. The CDR3 length is 13 residues. The germline gives CDR1 SGHTA, CDR2 FQGNSA. CDR3 sequence: CASSAPGNYGYTF. Here the CDR3 DNA reads TGTGCCAGCAGCGCTCCGGGAAACTATGGCTACACCTTC.

V and J are TRBV7-9 and TRBJ2-7; no definite D call. V was cut by 5 bases and J by 3 bases, with 14 bases left in between. The germline V gene encodes CDR1 SEHNR and CDR2 FQNEAQ (reference sequence). The CDR3 runs to 14 residues. The chain's CDR3 is CASSPPSTVYEQYF. The DNA for the CDR3 is TGTGCCAGCAGCCCCCCTAGTACGGTCTACGAGCAGTACTTC. Full variable domain (outside the CDR3, taken from reference TRBV7-9 and TRBJ2-7): DTGVSQNPRHKITKRGQNVTFRCDPISEHNRLYWYRQTLGQGPEFLTYFQNEAQLEKSRLLSDRFSAERPKGSFSTLEIQRTEQGDSAMYLCASSPPSTVYEQYFGPGTRLTVT.

With regard to this clone: The germline gene is not matched at one end of the junction; a read error may be the cause. The rearrangement joins TRBV27 to TRBJ2-1, with D perhaps TRBD2 (6 bases). The CDR3 loop spans 13 amino acids. The germline V gene encodes CDR1 MNHEY and CDR2 SMNVEV (reference sequence). Here the CDR3 DNA reads TGTGCTAGCAACGCCGGGACTCACAATGAGCAGTTCTTC. This translates into CASNAGTHNEQFF.

This chain joins TRBV4-2 and TRBJ2-1; TRBD2 is a possible D gene (6 bases). V lost 0 bases to trimming and J lost 12 bases, with 12 bases between them. This CDR3 is built from 13 residues. Germline CDR1 reads LGHNA; CDR2 reads YNFKEQ. Here the CDR3 DNA reads TGTGCCAGCAGCCAAGATTCGGACTATATGCAGTTCTTC. Protein: CASSQDSDYMQFF.

J is TRBJ2-2 and V is TRBV27, with D maybe TRBD1 (6 bases). The V gene lost 8 bases and the J gene lost 8 bases, with 21 bases spanning the gap. The length of the CDR3 is 15 residues. Germline V gives CDR1 MNHEY, CDR2 SMNVEV (reference sequence). This CDR3 is CASLQPPDRSGELFF. Here the CDR3 DNA reads TGTGCCAGCCTCCAACCTCCCGACAGGTCTGGGGAGCTGTTTTTT.

The CDR3 sequence: CASSLQGAYTDTQYF. The CDR3 DNA follows: TGTGCCAGCAGTTTACAGGGGGCTTACACAGATACGCAGTATTTT. The V gene is TRBV5-5, the J gene TRBJ2-3, with TRBD1 matching 9 bases. The germline gives CDR1 SGHKS, CDR2 YYEKEE (reference sequence). The CDR3 loop spans 15 amino acids. Trimming took 5 bases from V and 2 from J; bases not matched to a gene: 6.

The chain links TRBV20-1 to TRBJ2-1; 9 bases align to TRBD2. Trimming removed 3 bases from V and 7 bases from J; junction bases left unmatched: 13. Germline V CDR1 and CDR2: DFQATT, SNEGSKA (reference sequence). There are 16 residues in the CDR3. In DNA, the CDR3 is TGCAGTGCTAGTTTCGCTAGCGGGGCGTTTTGGAATGAGCAGTTCTTC. It yields the protein CSASFASGAFWNEQFF.

This rearrangement joins TRBV5-1 to TRBJ2-3; D is unresolved. The CDR3 is 14 residues long. The V gene's germline CDR1 is SGHRS and CDR2 YFSETQ. V was trimmed by 0 bases and J by 0 bases, leaving 5 bases between them. CDR3: CASSLAGSTDTQYF. CDR3 DNA: TGCGCCAGCAGCTTGGCCGGGAGCACAGATACGCAGTATTTT.

The V and J genes are TRBV7-2 and TRBJ2-3; TRBD2 might be the D (7 bases). The CDR3 length is 14 residues. CDR1 and CDR2 from the germline V gene are SGHTA and FQGNSA. The germline V and J ends were trimmed by 7 bases and 7 bases, with 18 bases remaining between them. CDR3 coding DNA: TGTGCCAGCACCCTGGGGGGGGGCCAGAATACGCAGTATTTT. This translates into CASTLGGGQNTQYF.

This chain joins TRBV6-1 and TRBJ1-2; 9 nucleotides align to TRBD1. The CDR3 is made up of 13 amino acids. The germline gives CDR1 MNHNS, CDR2 SASEGT. Losses at the gene ends were 3 bases for V and 7 bases for J; bases not matched to a gene: 3. The CDR3 reads CASSDTGGGGYTF. The CDR3 DNA follows: TGTGCCAGCAGTGACACAGGGGGCGGTGGCTACACCTTC.

The gene calls are TRBV6-5 and TRBJ2-2, with TRBD1 matching over 7 bases. Germline V gene data show CDR1 as MNHEY and CDR2 as SVGAGI. The CDR3 contains 14 residues. Trimming cost V 10 bases and J 4 bases; bases outside gene matches: 9. In nucleotides, the CDR3 is TGTGCCACCAGAGAGACAGGGCGCACCGGGGAGCTGTTTTTT. It translates to CATRETGRTGELFF.

The chain employs TRBV6-2 or TRBV6-3 and TRBJ1-1, with a possible D match to TRBD1 (6 bases). The germline V gene encodes CDR1 MNHEY and CDR2 SVGEGT. Between the trimmed V and J ends, which lost 6 bases and 12 bases, there was a span of 17 bases. The CDR3 totals 12 residues. The CDR3 reads CASSPTGRPSFF. CDR3 sequence (DNA): TGTGCCAGCAGCCCAACAGGGCGCCCTTCTTTCTTT.

Of note for this clone: This sample also contains other DNA sequences that code for the same CDR3. In DNA form, the CDR3 reads TGTGCCAGCAGTTTGGGACAGGGATCTGGCTACACCTTC. Translation gives CASSLGQGSGYTF. The chain employs TRBV6-5 and TRBJ1-2; the match to TRBD1 covers 9 bases. The CDR3 extends over 13 amino acids. V was pared by 4 bases and J by 7 bases, with 4 bases of the junction left unmatched. The germline gives CDR1 MNHEY, CDR2 SVGAGI.

The V call is TRBV9, the J call TRBJ2-1; 8 positions match TRBD2. CDR1 is SGDLS, CDR2 YYNGEE, per germline. V gave up 0 bases and J gave up 11 bases; unmatched junction bases: 7. This CDR3 contains 14 residues. The CDR3 bases are TGTGCCAGCAGCGTAGGGCGGGTAGCGGGGAAGCAGTTCTTC. Translating it yields CASSVGRVAGKQFF.

This rearrangement joins TRBV2 to TRBJ2-5, with a possible D match to TRBD1 (6 bases). Germline V CDR1 and CDR2: SNHLY, FYNNEI. Trimming took 4 bases from V and 1 from J, leaving 13 bases between them. The CDR3 extends over 15 amino acids. The CDR3 DNA reads TGTGCCAGCAGTGGGGTAGGGGGTCCCCAAGAGACCCAGTACTTC. This translates into CASSGVGGPQETQYF.

The rearrangement links TRBV28 to TRBJ2-7, with 7 bases identical to TRBD2. The germline V gene encodes CDR1 MDHEN and CDR2 SYDVKM. V was pared by 5 bases and J by 0 bases, with 7 bases of the junction left unmatched. CDR3 length equals 15 residues. In nucleotides, the CDR3 is TGTGCCAGCAGTACCAAGCGGGGCCCCTCCTACGAGCAGTACTTC. Translation gives CASSTKRGPSYEQYF.

The chain carries TRBV5-1 and TRBJ2-1; 10 positions agree with TRBD1. CDR1 is SGHRS and CDR2 is YFSETQ in the germline V gene. Trimming removed 0 bases from V and 4 bases from J; junction bases left unmatched: 4. The CDR3 totals 16 residues. Here the CDR3 DNA reads TGCGCCAGCAGCTTGGGGTGGGACAGGGGATACAATGAGCAGTTCTTC. Translating gives CASSLGWDRGYNEQFF.

The chain is built from TRBV28 and TRBJ1-1; no definite D call. The CDR3 is 16 residues long. Germline V gene data show CDR1 as MDHEN and CDR2 as SYDVKM. V was clipped by 5 bases and J by 2 bases, with 18 bases between them. For the CDR3, the DNA is TGTGCCAGCAGTAAAAGCCCCGGCCGGGGAAACACTGAAGCTTTCTTT. It specifies CASSKSPGRGNTEAFF.

This clone was seen a single time. The chain has TRBV10-3 and TRBJ2-7; TRBD1 matches at 12 bases. The J segment lost 4 bases and the V segment lost 0 bases, leaving 4 bases of the junction unmatched. Per germline, CDR1 ENHRY and CDR2 SYGVKD. The CDR3 consists of 16 residues. The DNA for the CDR3 is TGTGCCATCAGTGAGTCTGGGACAGGGGGCGCGTACGAGCAGTACTTC. Encoded protein: CAISESGTGGAYEQYF.

In the case of this clone: Additional DNA sequences in this sample encode the identical CDR3. The rearrangement joins TRBV5-1 to TRBJ2-1, with 8 positions matching TRBD2. Per germline, CDR1 SGHRS and CDR2 YFSETQ. This CDR3 is 16 amino acids long. V was pared by 0 bases and J by 0 bases, with 2 bases of the junction left unmatched. The CDR3 DNA follows: TGCGCCAGCAGCTTGGCGGGGGGGAGCTCCTACAATGAGCAGTTCTTC. Amino acids: CASSLAGGSSYNEQFF.

The chain employs TRBV15 and TRBJ2-7; 9 bases align to TRBD1. The V and J ends lost 6 bases and 4 bases, in that order; junction bases with no gene match: 10. Germline CDR1 is LNHNV and CDR2 is YYDKDF (reference sequence). This CDR3 is 15 amino acids long. The CDR3 DNA is TGTGCCACCAGGGCCGGGACAGGGATGACTTACGAGCAGTACTTC. It specifies CATRAGTGMTYEQYF.